These 19 T cell receptor beta chains originate from one sample sequenced in a study of T cells after yellow fever vaccination. One entry per CDR3 protein results from TCRdb running MiXCR on the 5' RACE reads. The top ten clones hold 17% of a sample with 500,000 to 650,000 distinct CDR3 sequences, about 15% of them seen once. Sequencing was performed on PBMCs, taken about 5 days after the first yellow fever vaccination. The receptors here all came from a young man who received the YFV17D yellow fever vaccine.

This clonotype was seen a handful of times. The rearrangement uses TRBV6-5 and TRBJ2-1; 10 positions agree with TRBD2. Germline V gene sequence: CDR1 MNHEY, CDR2 SVGAGI. CDR3 size: 16 residues. The V segment lost 0 bases and the J segment 7 bases; nucleotides outside the gene matches: 6. The CDR3 sequence: CASSYSLAGRLNEQFF. For the CDR3, the DNA is TGTGCCAGCAGTTACTCACTAGCGGGGAGACTAAATGAGCAGTTCTTC.

This clonotype appeared a few times. The chain uses TRBV25-1 and TRBJ1-1; D is possibly TRBD1 (6 bases). The CDR3 totals 17 residues. Germline V CDR1 and CDR2: MGHDK, SYGVNS. V lost 2 bases and J lost 3, with 19 bases in between. In DNA form, the CDR3 reads TGTGCCAGCAGTGAACGGGGGCCAGGAGCAGTGGACACTGAAGCTTTCTTT. This encodes CASSERGPGAVDTEAFF.

There are a few counts of this clonotype. This rearrangement joins TRBV19 to TRBJ2-1; 7 nucleotides agree with TRBD1. V lost 0 bases and J lost 4; bases outside the gene matches: 12. This CDR3 spans 18 amino acids. Germline lookup yields CDR1 LNHDA and CDR2 SQIVND (reference sequence). Here the CDR3 reads CASSIDPHTPDRYNEQFF. CDR3 nucleotide sequence: TGTGCCAGTAGTATAGATCCACACACCCCGGACAGGTACAATGAGCAGTTCTTC.

V gene TRBV6-5 combines with J gene TRBJ1-3, with D uncertain. The CDR3 is 16 residues long. The germline CDR1 and CDR2 sequences are MNHEY and SVGAGI. Trimming removed 0 bases at V and 0 bases at J, with 9 bases between. For the CDR3, the DNA is TGTGCCAGCAGTTACTCGATACGGGACTCTGGAAACACCATATATTTT. Its translation is CASSYSIRDSGNTIYF.

The chain uses TRBV9 and TRBJ2-1; D gene unclear. The CDR3 sequence is 13 residues long. Germline CDR1 reads SGDLS; CDR2 reads YYNGEE. Trimming took 3 bases from V and 7 from J, leaving 11 bases between them. The CDR3 reads CASSGHPLNEQFF. The CDR3 DNA reads as TGTGCCAGCAGCGGTCATCCCCTGAATGAGCAGTTCTTC.

This clonotype was counted ten times or more. The CDR3 DNA follows: TGTGCCAGCAGCCCAGGGGGCTACGAGCAGTACGTC. Protein product: CASSPGGYEQYV. The rearrangement links TRBV6-6 to TRBJ2-7, with TRBD1 matching 7 bases. The V gene's germline CDR1 is MNHNY and CDR2 SVGAGI (reference sequence). V was pared by 6 bases and J by 3 bases, with 2 bases of the junction left unmatched. This CDR3 is built from 12 residues.

This clonotype was observed a few times. The rearrangement joins TRBV12-3 or TRBV12-4 to TRBJ1-1, with D hard to call. This CDR3 has 14 amino acids. Trimming took 1 base from V and 1 from J, leaving 7 bases between them. The CDR3 DNA reads as TGTGCCAGCAGTTTAGTACAGTCGAACACTGAAGCTTTCTTT. Translated: CASSLVQSNTEAFF.

This clonotype has just a few counts. This rearrangement joins TRBV5-1 to TRBJ2-2, with no clear D. The CDR3 is 14 residues long. Per germline, CDR1 SGHRS and CDR2 YFSETQ. Trimming cost V 7 bases and J 6 bases, with 16 bases left between them. The DNA for the CDR3 is TGCGCCAGCGCCGGGTCAGATCCGGCCGGGGAGCTGTTTTTT. As protein: CASAGSDPAGELFF.

The DNA for the CDR3 is TGTGCCAGCAAATCTCCACTCCGGGACAGAGACACTGAAGCTTTCTTT. This gives the protein CASKSPLRDRDTEAFF. The chain recombines TRBV6-1 with TRBJ1-1; 7 positions match TRBD1. Germline loops: CDR1 MNHNS, CDR2 SASEGT. V lost 7 bases to trimming and J lost 3 bases; unmatched junction nucleotides: 14. The CDR3 extends over 16 amino acids.

The chain has TRBV4-2 and TRBJ2-1; 14 bases match TRBD2. Germline V lookup: CDR1 LGHNA, CDR2 YNFKEQ. The CDR3 contains 18 residues. With V trimmed by 1 base and J by 8 bases, 10 bases remained unmatched. Here the CDR3 reads CASSQGRTSGGTTDEQFF. The CDR3 DNA reads as TGTGCCAGCAGCCAAGGCCGGACTAGCGGGGGGACTACGGATGAGCAGTTCTTC.

A few counts support this clonotype. V and J are TRBV4-3 and TRBJ2-4; TRBD2 aligns across 11 bases. This CDR3 contains 20 residues. The J segment lost 0 bases and the V segment lost 0 bases, leaving 10 bases of the junction unmatched. CDR1 and CDR2 (germline): LGHNA, YSLEER. CDR3 DNA: TGCGCCAGCAGCCAAGATTCCCCTAGCGGGGGGAATCTAGCCAAAAACATTCAGTACTTC. This sequence encodes CASSQDSPSGGNLAKNIQYF.

This clonotype showed up many times. The chain employs TRBV2 and TRBJ1-5, with D hard to call. Germline V gene sequence: CDR1 SNHLY, CDR2 FYNNEI. The CDR3 runs to 11 residues. Trimming stripped 5 bases from V and 5 bases from J, with 4 bases between. The CDR3 spells CASSLDQPQHF. In DNA, the CDR3 is TGTGCCAGCAGTTTGGATCAGCCCCAGCATTTT.

V is TRBV5-1 and J is TRBJ2-5, with a tentative D call TRBD1 (5 bases). The V and J ends lost 4 bases and 1 base respectively, with 8 bases between them. CDR3 length: 13 amino acids. From germline, CDR1 is SGHRS and CDR2 YFSETQ. The chain's CDR3 is CASSEQAQETQYF. The CDR3 bases are TGCGCCAGCAGCGAACAGGCCCAAGAGACCCAGTACTTC.

The V gene is TRBV3-1, the J gene TRBJ1-3; D call uncertain. V lost 0 bases to trimming and J lost 4 bases, with 4 bases between them. CDR1 LGHDT and CDR2 YNNKEL come from the germline V gene (reference sequence). The CDR3 contains 13 residues. The DNA of the CDR3 is TGTGCCAGCAGCCAAGAACAGGGAAACACCATATATTTT. Its protein is CASSQEQGNTIYF.

The CDR3 is CSARSGEGAVNGYTF. Written as DNA, the CDR3 is TGCAGTGCTAGATCGGGGGAAGGGGCGGTTAATGGCTACACCTTC. The V gene is TRBV20-1, the J gene TRBJ1-2, with TRBD1 as a possible D gene (5 bases). V gave up 2 bases and J gave up 6 bases, with 19 bases separating them. This CDR3 region has 15 residues. Germline CDR1 DFQATT, CDR2 SNEGSKA (reference sequence).

The chain recombines TRBV6-2 or TRBV6-3 with TRBJ2-7; TRBD2 matches 9 bases. The CDR3 length is 16 residues. Germline V lookup: CDR1 MNHEY, CDR2 SVGEGT. The trim removed 2 bases at V and 2 bases at J, leaving 7 bases unmatched. The CDR3 DNA reads as TGTGCCAGCAGTTACGGGCCGGGACTAGCTACCTACGAGCAGTACTTC. This translates into CASSYGPGLATYEQYF.

This sequence joins TRBV20-1 and TRBJ2-3; 13 bases align to TRBD2. CDR3 length: 13 amino acids. Germline V gives CDR1 DFQATT, CDR2 SNEGSKA (reference sequence). In DNA form, the CDR3 reads TGCAGCGGGACTAGCGGGGGCACAGATACGCAGTATTTT. This sequence encodes CSGTSGGTDTQYF.

Only a few counts were recorded for this clonotype. This chain connects TRBV7-8 to TRBJ2-2, with a weak D call TRBD2 (5 bases). The germline V gene has CDR1 SGHVS and CDR2 FQNEAQ. Trimming took 10 bases from V and 4 from J, leaving 16 bases between them. The CDR3 sequence is 14 residues long. The CDR3 loop is CATQLGRTTGELFF. The CDR3 DNA sequence: TGTGCCACCCAGCTTGGGAGAACCACCGGGGAGCTGTTTTTT.

The chain combines TRBV7-3 with TRBJ2-5; the D is unclear. This CDR3 comprises 16 residues. The germline gives CDR1 SGHTA, CDR2 FQGTGA. Trimming stripped 3 bases from V and 6 bases from J, with 20 bases between. CDR3 sequence: CASSFLPGTLPKTQYF. CDR3 bases: TGTGCCAGCAGCTTCCTGCCAGGAACCCTCCCAAAGACCCAGTACTTC.